This TCR beta chain was sequenced in a study of cytomegalovirus exposure and HLA in healthy donors. The PCR was carried out with 60 Vbeta primers and 13 Jbeta primers. Profiling relied on immunoSEQ multiplex PCR, and the TCRdb table lists in-frame clones only, not all of them. This table has under 150,000 clones, 70% to 85% appearing once. With regard to this clone: Its target is unknown.

This CDR3 has 16 amino acids. CDR1 and CDR2 from the germline V gene are MDHEN and SYDVKM. V trimming: 6 bases; J trimming: 7 bases; junction bases outside the gene matches: 17. Study-level results: Later genetic work tied a missense DCLRE1C variant to beta-chain V and J trimming. Altogether, more than 150 TCR beta chains were recorded as cytomegalovirus-associated.

The V gene is TRBV28, the J gene TRBJ2-7, with 8 nucleotides matching TRBD2. Specimen: PBMCs. This receptor was obtained from a woman between 18 and 30 years old in good health and CMV-seronegative. The CDR3 region has the DNA TGTGCCAGCAGGGGTAGGGAGGGACTAGGCTCCGGGGAGCAGTACTTC. As protein: CASRGREGLGSGEQYF.